This T cell receptor beta chain is from a study of T cell responses to AZD1222 COVID-19 vaccine. Only in-frame clones appear in the TCRdb table, and some are missing; sequencing was by immunoSEQ multiplex PCR. The sample includes around 150,000 clones, 92% seen only once; the top ten take more than 1%. The CDR3 sequence is 12 residues long. V was trimmed by 5 bases and J by 6 bases, leaving 8 bases between them. The sequences come from peripheral blood, collected 28 days after the second AZD1222 dose. This TCR derives from an adult who received the AZD1222 COVID-19 vaccine. The chain couples TRBV12-3 or TRBV12-4 to TRBJ1-5; D call uncertain. CDR3 sequence reads: CASSVVPQPQHF. The CDR3 DNA reads TGTGCCAGCAGTGTCGTCCCTCAGCCCCAGCATTTT.